This T cell receptor beta chain was profiled in a study of cytomegalovirus exposure and HLA in healthy donors. With 60 Vbeta and 13 Jbeta primers, the PCR was carried out. The assay was immunoSEQ multiplex PCR, and TCRdb's table has in-frame clones only and misses some. The sample comprises 200,000 or so clones, 65% to 90% of which are singletons, and about 6% rests with the top ten. Trimming left V 8 bases short and J 0 bases short, with 16 bases between. The germline V gene encodes CDR1 SGHVS and CDR2 FQNEAQ. The CDR3 length is 15 residues. Source material: PBMCs. J is TRBJ1-1 and V is TRBV7-8; D might be TRBD1 (5 bases). The TCR originated in a middle-aged man in good health and CMV-seropositive. This CDR3 reads CASQRRGAMNTEAFF. CDR3 nucleotides: TGTGCCAGCCAACGGAGGGGAGCAATGAACACTGAAGCTTTCTTT.